One T cell receptor (beta chain) is described in this entry. Its antigen is not identified. Under the authors' procedure: For the immunoSEQ data, sequences were junction-only without quality scores, so filtering differed. TCRdb's copy holds only in-frame clones and misses some; the assay was immunoSEQ multiplex PCR. That table supplies the V and J calls and clone size; D and trimming were determined from the DNA. The sample comprises roughly 2.2 million clones, 85% to 95% of which are singletons, and about 0.36% rests with the top ten. The V end lost 0 bases, the J end lost 1 base, and 10 bases lay between the germline ends. Germline lookup yields CDR1 SGHRS and CDR2 YFSETQ. The CDR3 is made up of 16 amino acids. The sample is drawn from a study of shared clonotypes between healthy human individuals. On the study more broadly: Donors, aged 18 to 49, were a couple of women and a few men. Study-level results: Among four donors, approximately 5.4% of naive CD4 clonotypes were found in common.

This clonotype originated in a man younger than 35 in good health. Some clones in this sample may be carry-over from other donors' samples. The material sequenced was naive CD4+ T cells from PBMCs. Subset specified: CD45RA+ positively selected. The chain uses TRBV5-1 and TRBJ2-2; TRBD1 might be the D (6 bases). Written as DNA, the CDR3 is TGCGCCAGCAGCTTGGGGGACATCCAGAACACCGGGGAGCTGTTTTTT. This sequence encodes CASSLGDIQNTGELFF.